This TCR beta chain stems from a study of OX40 agonist ivuxolimab in advanced cancers. This clone appeared once. The method was immunoSEQ multiplex PCR; TCRdb's version includes in-frame clones alone and lacks a portion of them. The data show 90,000 to 100,000 clones, less than 90% seen once. The sequenced sample was CD4+ or CD8+ T cells sorted from blood, obtained in a trial of the OX40 agonist ivuxolimab. The source of this sequence is an adult with an advanced solid tumor such as melanoma, head and neck, liver or kidney cancer.

In DNA, the CDR3 is TGTGCCAGCAGCCCCCGCGGGGAGGGAGCTTGGTACAATGAGCAGTTCTTC. This encodes CASSPRGEGAWYNEQFF. The V gene is TRBV14, the J gene TRBJ2-1; 7 nucleotides match TRBD2. CDR3 length: 17 residues. The V gene end was trimmed by 4 bases and the J gene end by 4 bases; junction bases not matched to a gene: 13. The V gene's germline CDR1 is SGHDN and CDR2 FVKESK.